These T cell receptor beta chains were read from a single sample in a study of Graves' ophthalmopathy and Graves' hyperthyroidism. TCRdb ran MiXCR on the multiplex PCR reads and lists one entry per CDR3 protein. The sample holds 24,000 or so distinct CDR3 sequences; 45% to 60% are singletons and the top ten take approximately 7%. The sequenced material came from peripheral blood. All receptors come from an adult woman with stable Graves' hyperthyroidism. Each CDR3 is given with its conserved first and last residue. The order of the fields is V gene, clone size, J gene, D gene, CDR3 DNA, CDR3 protein. The D gene is left open where the match is weak. Expanded clones get a size class; other rows say once, few or many, or leave the size out.

V: TRBV20-1; size: -; J: TRBJ2-1; D: -; DNA: TGCAGTGCTAGAGATGGTGGGAGCTACAATGAGCAGTTCTTC; CDR3: CSARDGGSYNEQFF
V: TRBV5-1; size: -; J: TRBJ2-1; D: -; DNA: TGCACCAGCAGCTTTTCCGCTATCCGACCAGGGAGCGGCCGCAATGAGCAGTTCTTC; CDR3: CTSSFSAIRPGSGRNEQFF
V: TRBV7-2; size: medium-sized; J: TRBJ2-7; D: TRBD2; DNA: TGTGCCAGCAGCCGGACTAGCGGATACGAGCAGTACTTC; CDR3: CASSRTSGYEQYF
V: TRBV20-1; size: many; J: TRBJ2-7; D: TRBD2; DNA: TGCAGTGCAACACCGGGACTAGCGGGACTCAACGAGCAGTACTTC; CDR3: CSATPGLAGLNEQYF
V: TRBV15; size: many; J: TRBJ2-3; D: TRBD2; DNA: TGTGCCACCAGCAGAGATACAGAGGCCTCGCTAGCGGGAGTTGATACGCAGTATTTT; CDR3: CATSRDTEASLAGVDTQYF
V: TRBV20-1; size: -; J: TRBJ2-7; D: TRBD1; DNA: TGCAGTGCAAAGAGACAGGGCCCCCACGAGCAGTACTTC; CDR3: CSAKRQGPHEQYF
V: TRBV2; size: medium-sized; J: TRBJ2-3; D: -; DNA: TGTGCCAGCAGGTGGGGAGTGGGTACAGATACGCAGTATTTT; CDR3: CASRWGVGTDTQYF
V: TRBV7-9; size: -; J: TRBJ2-7; D: -; DNA: TGTGCCAGCAGCTCAGGTGCTGGGGGAAACGAGCAGTACTTC; CDR3: CASSSGAGGNEQYF
V: TRBV7-2; size: -; J: TRBJ2-3; D: -; DNA: TGTGCCAGCAGCACGCGGGCGGATGCGCAGTATTTT; CDR3: CASSTRADAQYF
V: TRBV19; size: -; J: TRBJ2-7; D: -; DNA: TGTGCCAGTAGTAATAGGGATAGGTCCAACGAGCAGTACTTC; CDR3: CASSNRDRSNEQYF
V: TRBV20-1; size: medium-sized; J: TRBJ2-1; D: TRBD2; DNA: TGCAGTGCTAGAGAGGGACTAGCGGGATACAATGAGCAGTTCTTC; CDR3: CSAREGLAGYNEQFF
V: TRBV3-1; size: many; J: TRBJ2-2; D: TRBD2; DNA: TGTGCCAGCAGCCCAGGACTAGCCGGCACCGGGGAGCTGTTTTTT; CDR3: CASSPGLAGTGELFF
V: TRBV20-1; size: medium-sized; J: TRBJ2-1; D: -; DNA: TGCAGTGCTAGTCGGCTAGCCGAGGTTCGCAATGAGCAGTTCTTC; CDR3: CSASRLAEVRNEQFF
V: TRBV12-3/TRBV12-4; size: many; J: TRBJ1-1; D: TRBD1; DNA: TGTGCCAGCAGGAGAGGACAGGGAGTGTCGACTGAAGCTTTCTTT; CDR3: CASRRGQGVSTEAFF
V: TRBV7-6; size: -; J: TRBJ2-1; D: -; DNA: TGTGCCAGCAGCTTAGTAATAGCAACTGAGCAGTTCTTC; CDR3: CASSLVIATEQFF
V: TRBV20-1; size: -; J: TRBJ2-3; D: TRBD2; DNA: TGCAGTGCCCCGGGACTAGCGGGAGGAACGGATACGCAGTATTTT; CDR3: CSAPGLAGGTDTQYF
V: TRBV7-8; size: medium-sized; J: TRBJ1-5; D: -; DNA: TGTGCCAGCAGCTACATTGAGACGGCGATTATCCCCCAGCATTTT; CDR3: CASSYIETAIIPQHF
V: TRBV29-1; size: -; J: TRBJ2-1; D: -; DNA: TGCATCGTCGAAGTTCCAGCTGGAGGGCCTGGTGAGCAGTTCTTC; CDR3: CIVEVPAGGPGEQFF
V: TRBV3-1; size: many; J: TRBJ1-2; D: -; DNA: TGTGCCAGCAGCCAATATCCGGGGGGGCACTATGGCTACACCTTC; CDR3: CASSQYPGGHYGYTF
V: TRBV12-3/TRBV12-4; size: many; J: TRBJ2-1; D: TRBD2; DNA: TGTGCCAGCAGTTTTGGGACTAGCGGGACAAGCTCCTACAATGAGCAGTTCTTC; CDR3: CASSFGTSGTSSYNEQFF
V: TRBV9; size: medium-sized; J: TRBJ2-1; D: -; DNA: TGTGCCAGCAGCGGGGACATCAATGAGCAGTTCTTC; CDR3: CASSGDINEQFF
V: TRBV27; size: many; J: TRBJ1-5; D: -; DNA: TGTGCCAGCAGTACGGCGTTCCTCGTTGGTCAGCCCCAGCATTTT; CDR3: CASSTAFLVGQPQHF
V: TRBV6-6; size: -; J: TRBJ1-1; D: TRBD1; DNA: TGTGCCGGCAAACAATCAGGGGGACGGGACGGTCACACTGAAGCTTCCTTT; CDR3: CAGKQSGGRDGHTEASF
V: TRBV29-1; size: many; J: TRBJ2-1; D: -; DNA: TGCAGCGTTGAAGTTAAGCGGGCATACAATGAGCAGTTCTTC; CDR3: CSVEVKRAYNEQFF
V: TRBV20-1; size: -; J: TRBJ2-7; D: TRBD2; DNA: TGCAGTGCTCCAAGCGGGACGTTCTACGAGCAGTACTTC; CDR3: CSAPSGTFYEQYF
V: TRBV3-1; size: many; J: TRBJ1-4; D: -; DNA: TGTGCCAGCAGCCAAGATCGTCTAGCAACTAATGAAAAACTGTTTTTT; CDR3: CASSQDRLATNEKLFF
V: TRBV27; size: many; J: TRBJ1-1; D: -; DNA: TGTGCCAGCAGTTTTTCCGACACGAGAAACACTGAAGCTTTCTTT; CDR3: CASSFSDTRNTEAFF
V: TRBV5-6; size: -; J: TRBJ1-6; D: -; DNA: TGTGCCAGCAGCTCGTTTACGACAGGTCGCGATTCACCCCTCCACTTT; CDR3: CASSSFTTGRDSPLHF